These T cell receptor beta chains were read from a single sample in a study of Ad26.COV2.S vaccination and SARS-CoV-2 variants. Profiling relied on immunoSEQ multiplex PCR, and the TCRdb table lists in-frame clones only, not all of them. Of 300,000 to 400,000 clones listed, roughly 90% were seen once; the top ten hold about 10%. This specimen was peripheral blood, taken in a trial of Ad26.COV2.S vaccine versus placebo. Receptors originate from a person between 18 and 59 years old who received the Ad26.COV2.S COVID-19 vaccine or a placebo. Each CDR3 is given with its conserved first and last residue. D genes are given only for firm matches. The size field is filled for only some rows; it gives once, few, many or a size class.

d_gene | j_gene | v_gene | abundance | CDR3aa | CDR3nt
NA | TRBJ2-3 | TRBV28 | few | CASSFGSTDTQYF | TGTGCCAGCAGTTTTGGATCCACAGATACGCAGTATTTT
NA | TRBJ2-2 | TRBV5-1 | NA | CASSNPWTGELFF | TGCGCCAGCAGTAACCCCTGGACCGGGGAGCTGTTTTTT
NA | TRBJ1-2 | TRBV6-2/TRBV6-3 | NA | CASSYASAKDSNGYTF | TGTGCCAGCAGTTACGCGTCAGCAAAAGATTCTAATGGCTACACCTTC
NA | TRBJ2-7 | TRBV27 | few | CASSLYPGNYEQYF | TGTGCCAGCAGTTTATATCCAGGGAACTACGAGCAGTACTTC
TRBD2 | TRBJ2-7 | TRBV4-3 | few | CASSQDGLAGSYEQYF | TGCGCCAGCAGCCAGGATGGACTAGCGGGGAGTTACGAGCAGTACTTC
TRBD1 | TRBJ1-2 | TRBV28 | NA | CASGYRGLMDDGYTF | TGTGCCAGCGGCTACAGGGGGCTAATGGACGATGGCTACACCTTC
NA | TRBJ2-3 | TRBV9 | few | CASSPGGFDPQYF | TGTGCCAGCAGCCCTGGGGGCTTCGACCCGCAGTATTTT
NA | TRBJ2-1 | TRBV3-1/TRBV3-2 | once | CASSLLYNEQFF | TGTGCCAGCAGCCTCCTCTACAATGAGCAGTTCTTC
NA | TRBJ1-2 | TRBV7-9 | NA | CASSLDDNGYTF | TGTGCCAGCAGCTTAGACGACAATGGCTACACCTTC
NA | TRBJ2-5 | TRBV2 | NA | CASRLGAETQYF | TGTGCCAGCAGACTAGGGGCAGAGACCCAGTACTTC
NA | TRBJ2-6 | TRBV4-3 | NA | CASSQDSQFYSGANVLTF | TGCGCCAGCAGCCAAGACAGTCAGTTCTACTCTGGGGCCAACGTCCTGACTTTC
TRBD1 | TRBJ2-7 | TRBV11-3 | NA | CASSSGRGREQYF | TGTGCCAGCAGCTCGGGCAGGGGGCGAGAGCAGTACTTC
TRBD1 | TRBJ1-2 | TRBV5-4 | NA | CASSPGQGGYGYTF | TGTGCCAGCAGCCCGGGACAGGGGGGCTATGGCTACACCTTC
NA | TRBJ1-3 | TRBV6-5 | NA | CASRRTASSGNTIYF | TGTGCCAGCAGACGGACGGCTAGCTCTGGAAACACCATATATTTT
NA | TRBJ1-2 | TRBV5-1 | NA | CASSLVVREAGGYTF | TGCGCCAGCAGCTTGGTGGTAAGGGAGGCTGGAGGCTACACCTTC
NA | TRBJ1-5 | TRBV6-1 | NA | CASRPGNRANQPQHF | TGTGCCAGCCGGCCGGGGAACAGGGCCAATCAGCCCCAGCATTTT
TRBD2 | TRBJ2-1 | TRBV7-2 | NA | CASSFNRDYYNEQFF | TGTGCCAGCAGCTTTAACCGGGACTACTACAATGAGCAGTTCTTC
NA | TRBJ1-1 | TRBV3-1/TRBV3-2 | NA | CASSQGAETEAFF | TGTGCCAGCAGCCAGGGGGCCGAGACTGAAGCTTTCTTT
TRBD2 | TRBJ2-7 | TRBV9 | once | CASSVGSGRGEQYF | TGTGCCAGCAGCGTAGGGAGCGGGAGAGGCGAGCAGTACTTC
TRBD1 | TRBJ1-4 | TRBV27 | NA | CASSFDRAANEKLFF | TGTGCCAGCAGCTTCGACAGGGCTGCTAATGAAAAACTGTTTTTT
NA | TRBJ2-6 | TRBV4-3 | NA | CASSEQGIGPGANVLTF | TGCGCCAGCAGCGAACAGGGAATTGGGCCTGGGGCCAACGTCCTGACTTTC
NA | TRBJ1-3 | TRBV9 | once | CASSVEEVSTIYF | TGTGCCAGCAGCGTAGAGGAGGTTAGCACCATATATTTT
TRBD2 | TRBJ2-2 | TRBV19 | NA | CASSAVPGLGAGELFF | TGTGCCAGTAGTGCCGTCCCGGGACTAGGGGCCGGGGAGCTGTTTTTT
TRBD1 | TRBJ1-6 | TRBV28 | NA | CASSLRGRPYGTLHF | TGTGCCAGCAGTTTAAGGGGGCGGCCATACGGGACCCTCCACTTT
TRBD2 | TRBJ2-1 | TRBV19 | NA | CASQSGTGLAGGSYNEQFF | TGTGCCAGTCAGTCGGGAACGGGACTAGCGGGAGGGTCCTACAATGAGCAGTTCTTC
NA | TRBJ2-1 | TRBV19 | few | CASSTRGNEQFF | TGTGCCAGTAGTACTCGTGGAAATGAGCAGTTCTTC
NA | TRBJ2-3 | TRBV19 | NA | CASSWRINTYDTQYF | TGTGCCAGTAGTTGGAGAATCAATACCTATGATACGCAGTATTTT
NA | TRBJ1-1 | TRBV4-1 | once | CASSLQVVTEAFF | TGCGCCAGCAGCCTCCAGGTAGTGACTGAAGCTTTCTTT
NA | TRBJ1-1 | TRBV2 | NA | CASSDEDNTEAFF | TGTGCCAGCAGTGACGAAGATAACACTGAAGCTTTCTTT
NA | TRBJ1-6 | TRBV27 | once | CASSWGSNNSPLHF | TGTGCCAGCAGTTGGGGATCGAATAATTCACCCCTCCACTTT
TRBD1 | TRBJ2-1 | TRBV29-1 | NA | CSVRQGATYNEQFF | TGCAGCGTTAGACAGGGGGCGACGTACAATGAGCAGTTCTTC
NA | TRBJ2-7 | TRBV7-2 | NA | CASSIDTSSYEQYF | TGTGCCAGCAGCATTGACACTAGCTCCTACGAGCAGTACTTC
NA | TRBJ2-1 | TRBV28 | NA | CASSLPMGLWLTYNEQFF | TGTGCCAGCAGTTTACCCATGGGACTGTGGCTAACCTACAATGAGCAGTTCTTC
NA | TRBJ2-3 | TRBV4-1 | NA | CASSQAGHQDTQYF | TGCGCCAGCAGCCAAGCGGGACATCAGGATACGCAGTATTTT
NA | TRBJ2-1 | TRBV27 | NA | CASTSGAGGIREQFF | TGTGCCAGCACCAGCGGGGCAGGGGGCATACGCGAGCAGTTCTTC
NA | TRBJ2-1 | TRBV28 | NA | CASSLGDARNNEQFF | TGTGCCAGCAGTTTGGGAGATGCAAGAAACAATGAGCAGTTCTTC
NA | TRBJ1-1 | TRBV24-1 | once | CATSARETGTTEAFF | TGTGCCACCAGTGCCCGGGAAACAGGGACCACTGAAGCTTTCTTT
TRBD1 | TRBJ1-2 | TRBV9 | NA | CASSVEGDSQYGYTF | TGTGCCAGCAGCGTAGAGGGGGACAGTCAATATGGCTACACCTTC
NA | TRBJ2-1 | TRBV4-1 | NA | CASSQDIVSGAVNEQFF | TGCGCCAGCAGCCAAGATATAGTCTCAGGGGCTGTCAATGAGCAGTTCTTC
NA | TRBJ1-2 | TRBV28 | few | CASSFTAGSLYGYTF | TGTGCCAGCAGTTTCACGGCAGGCTCCCTTTATGGCTACACCTTC
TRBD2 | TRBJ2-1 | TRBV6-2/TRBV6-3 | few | CASSTTGTSGYNEQFF | TGTGCCAGCAGTACGACCGGGACTAGCGGCTACAATGAGCAGTTCTTC